The clone carrying this TCR beta chain was counted a single time. Its cognate antigen is unknown. The authors ran the assay at deep level. Method: immunoSEQ multiplex PCR; TCRdb's copy keeps in-frame clones and lacks some. Of about 1.9 million clones listed, 80% to 95% were seen once; the top ten hold around 1.7%. CD45RO-negative, CCR7-selected cells formed the naive CD8 fraction, which excluded terminally differentiated effector memory CD45RA+ cells. The data derive from a study of shared clonotypes between healthy human individuals. Overall study results and limits: Several donors showed sharing of about 4.6% of naive CD4 clonotypes. It was expected that sequencing depth would affect clonotype sharing among donors.

The sequencing input was naive CD8+ T cells from PBMCs. The clonotype comes from a man aged 18 to 30 in good health. Some clones in this sample may be carry-over from other donors' samples.

The CDR3 nucleotides read TGCAGCGTTGAGGGACAACTGACGGGAAACTATGGCTACACCTTC. It yields the protein CSVEGQLTGNYGYTF. This rearrangement joins TRBV29-1 to TRBJ1-2, with D possibly being TRBD1 (6 bases). Germline V gives CDR1 SQVTM, CDR2 ANQGSEA. The CDR3 runs 15 residues. With 3 bases removed from V and 2 bases from J, the gap between germline ends came to 16 bases.